This T cell receptor (beta chain) was sequenced for a study of cytomegalovirus exposure and HLA in healthy donors. Germline V lookup: CDR1 MNHNS, CDR2 SASEGT. This CDR3 spans 13 amino acids. Trimming cost V 7 bases and J 4 bases, with 14 bases left between them. Findings of the study overall: Cytomegalovirus-associated TCR beta chains were listed, numbering some 150. According to a subsequent analysis, TCR clusters identified in the first cohort showed a tendency to co-occur across the approximately 130 validation repertoires.

On this clone itself: What it binds is not known.

The assay was immunoSEQ multiplex PCR, and TCRdb's table has in-frame clones only and misses some. This sample has 85,000 to 130,000 clones, with about 88% found just once. Sequencing was carried out using PBMCs. The origin of this receptor is a woman in her late teens or twenties in good health and CMV-seropositive. The chain has TRBV6-1 and TRBJ2-7; D is uncertain. The CDR3 DNA follows: TGTGCCAGCACTGGAGACGGAGTATACGAGCAGTACGTC. It encodes CASTGDGVYEQYV.